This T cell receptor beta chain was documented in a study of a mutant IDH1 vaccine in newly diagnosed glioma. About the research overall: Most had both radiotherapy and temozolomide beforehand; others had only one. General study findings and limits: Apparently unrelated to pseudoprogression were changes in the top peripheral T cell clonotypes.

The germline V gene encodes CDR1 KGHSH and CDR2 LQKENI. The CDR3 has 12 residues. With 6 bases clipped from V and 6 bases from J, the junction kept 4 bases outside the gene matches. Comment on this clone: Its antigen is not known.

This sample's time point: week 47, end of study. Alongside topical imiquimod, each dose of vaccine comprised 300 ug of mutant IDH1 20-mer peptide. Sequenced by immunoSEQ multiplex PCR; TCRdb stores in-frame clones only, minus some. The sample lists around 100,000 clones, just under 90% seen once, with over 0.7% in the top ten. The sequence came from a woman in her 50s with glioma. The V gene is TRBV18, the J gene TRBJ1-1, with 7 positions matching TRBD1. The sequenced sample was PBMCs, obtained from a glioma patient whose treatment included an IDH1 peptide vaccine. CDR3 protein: CASSRRGAEAFF. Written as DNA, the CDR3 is TGTGCCAGCTCCCGCAGGGGGGCTGAAGCTTTCTTT.